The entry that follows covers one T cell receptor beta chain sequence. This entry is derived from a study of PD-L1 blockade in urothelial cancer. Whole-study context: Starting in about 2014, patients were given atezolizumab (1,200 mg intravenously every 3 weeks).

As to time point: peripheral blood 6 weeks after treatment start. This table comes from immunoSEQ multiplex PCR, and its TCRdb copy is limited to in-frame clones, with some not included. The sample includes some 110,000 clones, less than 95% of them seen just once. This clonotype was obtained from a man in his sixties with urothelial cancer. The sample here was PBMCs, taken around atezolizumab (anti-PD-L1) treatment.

Here the CDR3 reads CASRQDRGLNQPQHF. CDR3 in DNA: TGTGCCAGCAGACAGGACAGGGGACTCAATCAGCCCCAGCATTTT. The genes are TRBV2 and TRBJ1-5; TRBD1 aligns across 9 bases. Germline lookup yields CDR1 SNHLY and CDR2 FYNNEI. Trimming cost V 6 bases and J 3 bases; bases outside gene matches: 6. CDR3 size: 15 residues.